Listed below are T cell receptor beta chains from one sample, sequenced in a study of cytomegalovirus exposure and HLA in healthy donors. Assay used: immunoSEQ multiplex PCR; TCRdb lists only in-frame clones, some missing. The sample lists roughly 150,000 clones, roughly 79% occurring once. Sequenced material: PBMCs. The receptors here all came from a woman in her 40s in good health and CMV-seropositive. Each CDR3 is given with its conserved first and last residue. The D gene is left open where the match is weak. Clone size is not always given. Where it is, it says once, few, many or a class for expanded clones.

NA,NA,TRBJ1-2,TRBV2,CASRQYLNYGYTF,TGTGCCAGCAGACAGTACCTAAACTATGGCTACACCTTC
NA,NA,TRBJ2-2,TRBV5-8,CASSLARVAAVGELFF,TGTGCCAGCAGCTTGGCGAGGGTAGCGGCGGTCGGGGAGCTGTTTTTT
NA,NA,TRBJ2-3,TRBV11-3,CASSSRAGLSDTQYF,TGTGCCAGCAGCTCTCGGGCAGGGCTATCAGATACGCAGTATTTT
TRBD2,NA,TRBJ2-5,TRBV7-3,CASSPGGSPQETQYF,TGTGCCAGCAGCCCGGGGGGGTCCCCTCAAGAGACCCAGTACTTC
TRBD1,NA,TRBJ1-2,TRBV4-1,CASSQPPGQVTPVYGYTF,TGCGCCAGCAGCCAACCCCCCGGACAGGTTACCCCAGTCTATGGCTACACCTTC
TRBD1,NA,TRBJ2-7,TRBV5-5,CASSFSRDRDYEQYF,TGTGCCAGCAGCTTCAGCCGGGACAGGGACTACGAGCAGTACTTC
NA,NA,TRBJ1-3,TRBV30,CAWSVDWTGTRRNTIYF,TGTGCCTGGAGTGTAGATTGGACTGGTACAAGACGAAACACCATATATTTT
TRBD2,NA,TRBJ2-1,TRBV11-3,CASSTSAGGLNEQFF,TGTGCCAGCAGCACCTCAGCGGGGGGCCTCAATGAGCAGTTCTTC
NA,NA,TRBJ2-3,TRBV11-2,CASSSTGDTQYF,TGTGCCAGCAGCTCAACGGGAGATACGCAGTATTTT
NA,NA,TRBJ2-3,TRBV10-1,CASSEVRGATDTQYF,TGCGCCAGCAGTGAGGTGCGGGGAGCCACAGATACGCAGTATTTT
NA,NA,TRBJ2-7,TRBV15,CATSQGHTYEQYF,TGTGCCACCAGCCAGGGACATACCTACGAGCAGTACTTC
NA,NA,TRBJ2-2,TRBV27,CASSLNYGELFF,TGTGCCAGCAGTTTAAACTACGGGGAGCTGTTTTTT
NA,NA,TRBJ2-1,TRBV5-1,CASRSSESSYNEQFF,TGCGCCAGCAGGAGCTCGGAGAGCTCCTACAATGAGCAGTTCTTC
TRBD2,few,TRBJ2-1,TRBV9,CASSPTLLAGGPYNEQFF,TGTGCCAGCAGCCCTACTCTATTAGCGGGGGGGCCCTACAATGAGCAGTTCTTC
TRBD2,NA,TRBJ2-1,TRBV2,CASRPGGVNNNEQFF,TGTGCCAGCAGGCCCGGGGGGGTAAACAACAATGAGCAGTTCTTC
NA,NA,TRBJ2-5,TRBV29-1,CSVRDRSLTKTQYF,TGCAGCGTTAGAGACAGGTCACTAACCAAGACCCAGTACTTC
TRBD1,NA,TRBJ2-1,TRBV15,CATSRDRTGYNEQFF,TGTGCCACCAGCAGAGACAGGACAGGGTACAATGAGCAGTTCTTC
NA,NA,TRBJ1-1,TRBV19,CASSIWPLNTEAFF,TGTGCCAGTAGTATTTGGCCGCTGAACACTGAAGCTTTCTTT
NA,NA,TRBJ1-4,TRBV25-1,CASSASTGRGEKLFF,TGTGCCAGCAGTGCCTCAACAGGGAGGGGTGAAAAACTGTTTTTT
TRBD1,NA,TRBJ1-2,TRBV6-1,CASGRDSHGYTF,TGTGCCAGCGGAAGGGACAGCCATGGCTACACCTTC
NA,NA,TRBJ2-3,TRBV6-4,CASRGALSDTQYF,TGTGCCAGCAGGGGGGCCTTATCGGATACGCAGTATTTT
NA,NA,TRBJ1-1,TRBV20-1,CSASQRTEAFF,TGCAGTGCTAGTCAGCGCACTGAAGCTTTCTTT
NA,NA,TRBJ1-1,TRBV5-4,CASSGPLGGNTEAFF,TGTGCCAGCAGCGGACCACTGGGGGGAAACACTGAAGCTTTCTTT
NA,NA,TRBJ2-1,TRBV5-8,CATRPIPAAYNEQFF,TGTGCCACCAGACCGATCCCGGCGGCCTACAATGAGCAGTTCTTC
NA,NA,TRBJ1-5,TRBV6-5,CASSYTGDQPQHF,TGTGCCAGCAGTTACACAGGAGATCAGCCCCAGCATTTT
TRBD1,NA,TRBJ1-2,TRBV27,CASRMTGLAYGYTF,TGTGCCAGCAGAATGACAGGGCTCGCCTATGGCTACACCTTC
NA,NA,TRBJ2-1,TRBV7-6,CASSLSVRAGVGYNEQFF,TGTGCCAGCAGCTTAAGCGTCCGGGCAGGGGTGGGGTACAATGAGCAGTTCTTC
NA,NA,TRBJ2-5,TRBV11-2,CASSLGLGGLTRRETQYF,TGTGCCAGCAGCTTAGGGTTAGGGGGACTAACCCGGCGGGAGACCCAGTACTTC
TRBD2,NA,TRBJ2-3,TRBV7-3,CASSILAGRADTQYF,TGTGCCAGCAGCATCTTAGCGGGGAGGGCAGATACGCAGTATTTT
TRBD1,NA,TRBJ2-1,TRBV7-6,CASSPVGPQGSSYNEQFF,TGTGCCAGCAGCCCCGTTGGGCCACAGGGGAGCTCCTACAATGAGCAGTTCTTC
TRBD1,NA,TRBJ1-1,TRBV7-6,CASSLGDSSNTEAFF,TGTGCCAGCAGCTTAGGGGACAGCTCAAACACTGAAGCTTTCTTT
TRBD2,NA,TRBJ2-1,TRBV9,CASSVALTSGDNEQFF,TGTGCCAGCAGCGTAGCCCTGACTAGCGGGGACAATGAGCAGTTCTTC
NA,NA,TRBJ1-2,TRBV30,CAWSVKGGLGSLSYGYTF,TGTGCCTGGAGTGTAAAGGGAGGACTAGGGTCCCTTAGCTATGGCTACACCTTC
NA,few,TRBJ1-2,TRBV30,CAWGALETALGYTF,TGTGCCTGGGGGGCGTTGGAGACAGCCCTTGGCTACACCTTC
TRBD1,once,TRBJ2-7,TRBV6-1,CASSEATGGYEQYF,TGTGCCAGCAGTGAAGCGACAGGGGGCTACGAGCAGTACTTC
NA,NA,TRBJ1-2,TRBV6-6,CASSKEGPPGHGYTF,TGTGCCAGCAGTAAGGAGGGACCCCCTGGCCATGGCTACACCTTC
NA,NA,TRBJ1-2,TRBV14,CASSRVLTNGYTF,TGTGCCAGCAGCCGAGTCCTCACGAATGGCTACACCTTC
TRBD1,NA,TRBJ2-7,TRBV15,CATSRAKASGQGYEQYF,TGTGCCACCAGCAGAGCTAAGGCATCGGGACAGGGCTACGAGCAGTACTTC
NA,NA,TRBJ1-3,TRBV5-4,CASSFGRGLSGNTIYF,TGTGCCAGCAGCTTTGGGAGGGGCCTTTCTGGAAACACCATATATTTT
TRBD2,NA,TRBJ2-2,TRBV6-5,CASSLGLATGELFF,TGTGCCAGCAGTCTTGGACTAGCCACGGGGGAGCTGTTTTTT
TRBD1,NA,TRBJ1-4,TRBV9,CASSVGTGRNEKLFF,TGTGCCAGCAGCGTAGGGACAGGCCGTAATGAAAAACTGTTTTTT
TRBD1,NA,TRBJ2-5,TRBV2,CASRGSGGETQYF,TGTGCCAGCAGAGGGTCAGGGGGAGAGACCCAGTACTTC
NA,NA,TRBJ1-5,TRBV7-2,CASSTELVQPQHF,TGTGCCAGCAGCACCGAACTCGTACAGCCCCAGCATTTT
TRBD2,NA,TRBJ2-1,TRBV5-1,CASSLSGLAGQSSYNEQFF,TGCGCCAGCAGCTTGTCGGGACTAGCGGGCCAAAGCTCCTACAATGAGCAGTTCTTC
NA,NA,TRBJ2-3,TRBV9,CASSAGPLDTQYF,TGTGCCAGCAGCGCGGGTCCGTTGGATACGCAGTATTTT
TRBD1,NA,TRBJ1-2,TRBV7-9,CSSSPQGHYGYTF,TGTTCCAGCAGCCCACAGGGGCACTATGGCTACACCTTC
TRBD1,NA,TRBJ1-6,TRBV27,CASSLSWAGGGASLHF,TGTGCCAGCAGTTTATCCTGGGCAGGGGGCGGGGCGTCCCTCCACTTT
TRBD1,NA,TRBJ1-2,TRBV6-5,CASSWGQGAGSRGYTF,TGTGCCAGCAGTTGGGGGCAGGGGGCAGGGTCGCGGGGCTACACCTTC
NA,few,TRBJ1-4,TRBV10-3,CAISDSGRGATNEKLFF,TGTGCCATCAGTGATTCTGGGAGGGGTGCAACTAATGAAAAACTGTTTTTT
NA,NA,TRBJ1-2,TRBV6-5,CASSYSAEVDYGYTF,TGTGCCAGCAGTTACTCAGCGGAGGTTGACTATGGCTACACCTTC
TRBD2,NA,TRBJ2-1,TRBV5-1,CASSSGAGGIRNEQFF,TGCGCCAGCAGCTCTGGAGCGGGGGGGATTAGAAATGAGCAGTTCTTC
TRBD1,NA,TRBJ1-2,TRBV6-9,CANRQGTYGYTF,TGTGCCAACAGACAGGGCACCTATGGCTACACCTTC
NA,NA,TRBJ1-2,TRBV7-2,CASSESGQNYGYTF,TGTGCCAGCAGCGAATCAGGACAGAACTATGGCTACACCTTC
NA,NA,TRBJ2-2,TRBV7-9,CASSDWDTGELFF,TGTGCCAGCAGCGACTGGGACACCGGGGAGCTGTTTTTT